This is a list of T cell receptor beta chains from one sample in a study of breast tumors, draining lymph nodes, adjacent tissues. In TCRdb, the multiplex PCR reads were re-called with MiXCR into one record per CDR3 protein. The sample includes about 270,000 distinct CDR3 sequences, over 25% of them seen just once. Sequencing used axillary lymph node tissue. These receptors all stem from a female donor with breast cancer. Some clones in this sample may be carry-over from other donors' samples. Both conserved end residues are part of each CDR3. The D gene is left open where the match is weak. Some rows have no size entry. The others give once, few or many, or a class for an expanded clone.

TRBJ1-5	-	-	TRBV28	TGTGCCAGCAGTTTGACCATGCAGCCCCAGCATTTT	CASSLTMQPQHF
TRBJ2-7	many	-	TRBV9	TGTGCCAGCAGCGTGGGGCTAGCTGACTCCTACGAGCAGTACTTC	CASSVGLADSYEQYF
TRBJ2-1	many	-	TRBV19	TGTGCCAGTAGCATCGGCGTAGGTGAGCAGTTCTTC	CASSIGVGEQFF
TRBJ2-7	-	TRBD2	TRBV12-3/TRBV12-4	TGTGCCAGCAGTTTCACGGCTAGCGGAGCCTACGAGCAGTACTTC	CASSFTASGAYEQYF
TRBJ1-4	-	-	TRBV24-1	TGCGCCACCAGTGATATGGACTCTAATGAAAAACTGTTTTTT	CATSDMDSNEKLFF
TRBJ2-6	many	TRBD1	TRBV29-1	TGCAGCGTAGCAGACAGGGCTGGGGCCAACGTCCTGACTTTC	CSVADRAGANVLTF
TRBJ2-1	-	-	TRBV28	TGTACCAGCAACCAAGGTGGACGGACCTCCTACAATGAGCAGTTCTTC	CTSNQGGRTSYNEQFF
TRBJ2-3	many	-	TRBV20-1	TGCAGTGCCGAGGGGACCGGAAACACAAATACGCAGTATTTT	CSAEGTGNTNTQYF
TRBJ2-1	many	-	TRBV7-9	TGTGCCAGCAGCTCCCGAGGGGGGACAGCCGACCGGAATGAGCAGTTCTTC	CASSSRGGTADRNEQFF
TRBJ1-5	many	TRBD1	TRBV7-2	TGTGCCAGCAGCCCAACAGGGGGATCTCAGCCCCAGCATTTT	CASSPTGGSQPQHF
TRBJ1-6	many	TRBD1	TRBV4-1	TGCGCCAGCAGCCAAGACCCGGGACAGGGGAATTCACCCCTCCACTTT	CASSQDPGQGNSPLHF
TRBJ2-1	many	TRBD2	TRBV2	TGTGCCAGCATGAGGGCTAGCGGCAATGAGCAGTTCTTC	CASMRASGNEQFF
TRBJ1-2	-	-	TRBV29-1	TGCAGCGTTGAGCCGGGGTATGATAGCTCTGGCTACACCTTC	CSVEPGYDSSGYTF
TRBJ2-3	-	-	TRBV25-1	TGTGCCAGCAGTCTTCGCGGGGCAGAGAATACGCAGTATTTT	CASSLRGAENTQYF
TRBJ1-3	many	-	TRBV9	TGTGCCAGCAGCGTAGGAGAGGCTCCTGGAAACACCATATATTTT	CASSVGEAPGNTIYF
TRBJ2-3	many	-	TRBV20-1	TGCAGTGCCAAGACCATACGGGGCACAGATACGCAGTATTTT	CSAKTIRGTDTQYF
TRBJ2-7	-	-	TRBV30	TGTGCCTGGAGTCCGAATCTAGCGAAACCTACCTACGAGCAGTACTTC	CAWSPNLAKPTYEQYF
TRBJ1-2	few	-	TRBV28	TGTGCCAGCAGTTTGATAGGGGAGGGCGGCTACACCTTC	CASSLIGEGGYTF
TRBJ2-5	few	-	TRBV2	TGTGCCAGCAGTGACCCGGGTGCCGGGCCCCAGTACTTC	CASSDPGAGPQYF
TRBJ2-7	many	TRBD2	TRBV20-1	TGCAGTGCTCCTACGACTAGCGGGGGGATTTACGAGCAGTACTTC	CSAPTTSGGIYEQYF
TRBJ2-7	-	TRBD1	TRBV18	TGTGCCAGCTCATTATCGGTAGGGGGCCTTGACGAGCAGTACTTC	CASSLSVGGLDEQYF
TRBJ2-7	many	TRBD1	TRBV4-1	TGCGCCAGCAGCCGAGACCGGGACAGCTCCTACGAGCAGTACTTC	CASSRDRDSSYEQYF
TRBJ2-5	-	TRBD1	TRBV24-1	TGTGCCACCAGTGATTTGAGGACAGGGACTGGAGAGACCCAGTACTTC	CATSDLRTGTGETQYF
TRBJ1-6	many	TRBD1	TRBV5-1	TGCGCCAGCAGCTTGTCCGGACAGGGGGTAAATTCACCCCTCCACTTT	CASSLSGQGVNSPLHF
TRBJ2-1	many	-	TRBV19	TGTGCCAGTAGTATAAGGGTCGGGGATAGCAATGAGCAGTTCTTC	CASSIRVGDSNEQFF
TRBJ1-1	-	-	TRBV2	TGTGCCAGCACGAGGGAGAGATCCACTGAAGCTTTCTTT	CASTRERSTEAFF
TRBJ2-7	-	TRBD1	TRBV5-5	TGTGCCAGCAGCCGGGGCCGGGACAGGGACCCCTTCGAGCAGTACTTC	CASSRGRDRDPFEQYF
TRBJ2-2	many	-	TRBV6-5	TGTGCCAGCGGGGGGACAGGGGAGCTGTTTTTT	CASGGTGELFF
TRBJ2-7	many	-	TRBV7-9	TGTGCCAGCAGCTTAGTAGACCGCGAGCAGTACTTC	CASSLVDREQYF
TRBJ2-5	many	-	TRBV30	TGTGCCTGGAGTGTCGGAGGGCCGGAGACCCAGTACTTC	CAWSVGGPETQYF
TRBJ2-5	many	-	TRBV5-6	TGTGCCAGCAGCTTAGGGGGGAGGCAAGAGACCCAGTACTTC	CASSLGGRQETQYF
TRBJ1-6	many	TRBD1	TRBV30	TGTGCCTGGAGAGCCCGGTTGGGGACAGGGGTCTCACCCCTCCACTTT	CAWRARLGTGVSPLHF
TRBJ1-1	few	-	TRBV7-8	TGTGCCAGCAGCTTAGCGGGGCGCCCTGAAGCTTTCTTT	CASSLAGRPEAFF
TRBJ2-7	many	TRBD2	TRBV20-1	TGCAGTGCTAGGCGACTAGCGGGAGGGCACTACGAGCAGTACTTC	CSARRLAGGHYEQYF
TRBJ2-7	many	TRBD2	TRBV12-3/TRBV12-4	TGTGCCAGCAGGGCGAGCGGGAGTTCACACGAGCAGTACTTC	CASRASGSSHEQYF
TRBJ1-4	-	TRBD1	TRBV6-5	TGTGCCAGCAGGAGGGGACAGGGTTATGAAAAACTGTTTTTT	CASRRGQGYEKLFF
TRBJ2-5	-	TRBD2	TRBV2	TGTGCCAGCCAGCGGGAGGGTATAAACAATGAGCAGTTC	CASQREGINNEQF
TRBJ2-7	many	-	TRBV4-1	TGCGCCAGCAGCCAAGCTCAACTTAGCTCCTACGAGCAGTACTTC	CASSQAQLSSYEQYF
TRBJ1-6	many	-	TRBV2	TGTGCCAGCAGCGAGCCCCAGGGGCCAACCTATAATTCACCCCTCCACTTT	CASSEPQGPTYNSPLHF
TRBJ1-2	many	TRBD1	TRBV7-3	TGTGCCAGCAGCCCCAACCCGGGACAGGGGACCTATGGCTACACCTTC	CASSPNPGQGTYGYTF
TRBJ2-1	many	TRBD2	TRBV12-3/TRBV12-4	TGTGCCAGCAGTTACGCGGGGGGAGCCACCAATGAGCAGTTCTTC	CASSYAGGATNEQFF
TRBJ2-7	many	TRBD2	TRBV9	TGTGCCAGCAGCGTGGGGGGGACCTCCGAGCAGTACTTC	CASSVGGTSEQYF
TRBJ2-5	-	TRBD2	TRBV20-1	TGCAGTGCCTTCGTGGGATCCGGGACTAGCGGGATTGGGGAGACCCAGTACTTC	CSAFVGSGTSGIGETQYF
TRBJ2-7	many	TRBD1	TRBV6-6	TGTGCCAGCAGTTACTCAGGACAGGGGGCCTACGAGCAGTACTTC	CASSYSGQGAYEQYF
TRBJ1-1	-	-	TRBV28	TGTGCCAGCGCCAAGACAGTAGGGGAAGCTTTCTTT	CASAKTVGEAFF
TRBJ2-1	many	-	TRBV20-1	TGCAGTGCTAGAGAAGGGTGGGGAAATGAGCAGTTCTTC	CSAREGWGNEQFF
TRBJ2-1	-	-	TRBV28	TGTGCCAGCAGTTTACTGGGGGACTGGGTGAATGAGCAGTTCTTC	CASSLLGDWVNEQFF